This TCR beta chain was identified during a study of blood T cell repertoires in COVID-19. Study context: Samples taken during acute and convalescent COVID-19 were collected in the United States, Italy and Spain.

There are 15 residues in the CDR3. CDR1 and CDR2 (germline): SGHDT, YYEEEE. V gave up 2 bases and J gave up 3 bases, with 12 bases separating them. Sequenced by immunoSEQ multiplex PCR; TCRdb stores in-frame clones only, minus some. In the table there are roughly 140,000 clones, around 90% of which are singletons. The sample taken for sequencing was peripheral blood. The sequence was obtained from a woman between 50 and 59 years old with acute or convalescent COVID-19. The chain recombines TRBV5-6 with TRBJ1-5, with D hard to call. The CDR3 region has the DNA TGTGCCAGCAGCTTAGCGTCCGGGATCAATCAGCCCCAGCATTTT. Amino acid sequence: CASSLASGINQPQHF.